This T cell receptor beta chain was captured in a study of siplizumab effects on memory and regulatory T cells. Study-wide findings and caveats: It was not possible to assign a naive or memory phenotype to roughly 80-97% of proliferating CD4+ or CD8+ clones. The Treg-derived share of mappable alloreactive CD4+ clones averaged approximately 71% with siplizumab and about 30% in controls.

Some 99,000 TCR templates were measured in each sample. Some clones are missing from TCRdb's copy, which holds only in-frame ones; the method was immunoSEQ multiplex PCR. The sample has approximately 97,000 clones; around 90% are singletons. Germline V gene lookup returns CDR1 KGHSH and CDR2 LQKENI. Trimming stripped 4 bases from V and 5 bases from J, with 13 bases between. The CDR3 has 14 residues. The sample holds a few counts of this clone. The antigen is not known. The sequenced material came from CD4+ T cells sorted from blood. The sequence was obtained from a human donor in good health. This chain links TRBV18 with TRBJ2-3; weak D call: TRBD1 (6 bases). The CDR3 spells CASSRGQTIDTQYF. The CDR3 DNA reads as TGTGCCAGCTCACGAGGACAGACGATAGATACGCAGTATTTT. The full variable domain, completed using reference TRBV18 and TRBJ2-3, is NAGVMQNPRHLVRRRGQEARLRCSPMKGHSHVYWYRQLPEEGLKFMVYLQKENIIDESGMPKERFSAEFPKEGPSILRIQQVVRGDSAAYFCASSRGQTIDTQYFGPGTRLTVL.